The 20 T cell receptor beta chains reported below all come from one sample, sequenced in a study of blood T cell repertoires in COVID-19. The table came from immunoSEQ multiplex PCR; TCRdb's copy has only in-frame clones and leaves some out. The data show 250,000 to 350,000 clones, about nine tenths seen once. The source material was peripheral blood. These receptors all stem from a man aged 18 to 30 with active or convalescent COVID-19.

This chain joins TRBV12-5 and TRBJ2-5; 10 nucleotides align to TRBD2. CDR1 and CDR2 (germline): LGHNT, FRNRAP. The CDR3 contains 15 residues. J lost 4 bases, V lost 3 bases, and 5 bases had no gene match. The CDR3 DNA sequence: TGTGCTAGTGGTTTCAGCGGGGGGGCTGTAGAGACCCAGTACTTC. It encodes CASGFSGGAVETQYF.

This chain connects TRBV3-1 (or the pseudogene TRBV3-2) to TRBJ2-7; D is unclear. CDR3 size: 15 residues. The V end lost 5 bases, the J end lost 1 base, and 15 bases lay between the germline ends. Germline values: CDR1 LGHDT, CDR2 YNNKEL (reference sequence). In nucleotides, the CDR3 is TGTGCCAGCAGCAAGAAGTTGGGCGAGTCCTACGAGCAGTACTTC. Its protein product is CASSKKLGESYEQYF.

This clone was counted a single time. This sequence joins TRBV6-2 or TRBV6-3 and TRBJ2-7; D uncertain. CDR1 is MNHEY and CDR2 is SVGEGT in the germline V gene. This CDR3 has 13 amino acids. The germline V and J ends were trimmed by 5 bases and 0 bases, with 8 bases remaining between them. The CDR3 DNA reads as TGTGCCAGCAGTGGGCAAAGCTCCTACGAGCAGTACTTC. This sequence encodes CASSGQSSYEQYF.

The chain links TRBV2 to TRBJ2-7, with D tentatively TRBD1 (5 bases). This CDR3 comprises 14 residues. The germline CDR1 and CDR2 sequences are SNHLY and FYNNEI. The ends were cut back, 6 bases at V and 0 bases at J, with 12 bases in the middle. CDR3 DNA: TGTGCCAGCAGCGGTGACAGTTACTCCTACGAGCAGTACTTC. Its translation is CASSGDSYSYEQYF.

This sequence joins TRBV11-2 and TRBJ2-1; possibly TRBD1 for D (6 bases). Trimming removed 3 bases at V and 0 bases at J, with 12 bases between. The V gene's germline CDR1 is SGHAT and CDR2 FQNNGV. The CDR3 has 16 amino acids. CDR3 nucleotide sequence: TGTGCCAGCAGCTTGAGCGGACAGAGCTCCTACAATGAGCAGTTCTTC. It translates to CASSLSGQSSYNEQFF.

The chain couples TRBV27 to TRBJ2-7; TRBD1 matches at 9 bases. V was pared by 6 bases and J by 7 bases, with 16 bases of the junction left unmatched. CDR3 length equals 16 residues. Germline-derived CDR1 and CDR2 are MNHEY and SMNVEV (reference sequence). The CDR3 is CASSMLTGTGTREQYF. The CDR3 DNA is TGTGCCAGCAGCATGCTCACCGGGACAGGGACCCGGGAGCAGTACTTC.

The table lists this clone with a count of one. The rearrangement joins TRBV24-1 to TRBJ1-5; D is perhaps TRBD1 (5 bases). V dropped 0 bases and J dropped 3 bases, with 14 bases sitting between them. CDR1 and CDR2 (germline): KGHDR, SFDVKD. The CDR3 extends over 17 amino acids. This CDR3 is CATSDLAPGGTNQPQHF. For the CDR3, the DNA is TGTGCCACCAGTGATTTGGCGCCCGGGGGGACCAATCAGCCCCAGCATTTT.

This sequence joins TRBV10-2 and TRBJ2-3; no reliable D call. The V gene lost 0 bases and the J gene lost 11 bases, with 12 bases spanning the gap. The germline V gene has CDR1 WSHSY and CDR2 SAAADI. This CDR3 has 13 residues. DNA of the CDR3: TGCGCCAGCAGTGAGTCGGCCGACTCGGGGCAGTATTTT. Its translation: CASSESADSGQYF.

The CDR3 reads CASSVDVGRAPRELFF. The CDR3 DNA follows: TGTGCCAGCAGCGTAGACGTTGGGCGGGCCCCAAGGGAACTGTTTTTT. The V call is TRBV9, the J call TRBJ1-4; D unresolved. Trimming shortened V by 0 bases and J by 12 bases, and 21 bases separated the two germline ends. Germline V gene lookup returns CDR1 SGDLS and CDR2 YYNGEE. The CDR3 is 16 residues long.

The chain combines TRBV18 with TRBJ1-6; D not resolved. The germline gives CDR1 KGHSH, CDR2 LQKENI. This CDR3 region has 16 residues. Trimming removed 3 bases at V and 0 bases at J, with 9 bases between. CDR3 in DNA: TGTGCCAGCTCACCGGTTGCGCGCTCCTATAATTCACCCCTCCACTTT. This sequence encodes CASSPVARSYNSPLHF.

V and J are TRBV18 and TRBJ2-3, with 10 bases aligning to TRBD2. V lost 6 bases to trimming and J lost 3 bases; unmatched junction nucleotides: 12. This CDR3 has 17 amino acids. The germline V gene encodes CDR1 KGHSH and CDR2 LQKENI. CDR3 sequence: CASSTTGTSEETDTQYF. CDR3 bases: TGTGCCAGCTCGACGACAGGGACTAGCGAGGAAACAGATACGCAGTATTTT.

CDR3 region: CASRGTARTSGISYEQYF. CDR3 sequence (DNA): TGTGCCAGCAGGGGGACAGCCCGGACTAGCGGTATCTCCTACGAGCAGTACTTC. The chain carries TRBV27 and TRBJ2-7; 10 nucleotides match TRBD2. The CDR3 length is 18 residues. The germline V gene has CDR1 MNHEY and CDR2 SMNVEV (reference sequence). V shed 6 bases, J shed 0 bases, and the junction held 14 bases outside the gene matches.

The chain combines TRBV5-1 with TRBJ2-3; 8 bases align to TRBD1. With 4 bases clipped from V and 7 bases from J, the junction kept 5 bases outside the gene matches. This CDR3 has 13 residues. CDR1 is SGHRS, CDR2 YFSETQ, per germline. The CDR3 bases are TGCGCCAGCAGCCAGACAGGGGCGAATACGCAGTATTTT. Translating gives CASSQTGANTQYF.

The rearrangement links TRBV19 to TRBJ2-3, with 7 bases matching TRBD1. V was pared by 3 bases and J by 5 bases, with 11 bases of the junction left unmatched. The germline V gene has CDR1 LNHDA and CDR2 SQIVND (reference sequence). The CDR3 is 16 residues long. In nucleotides, the CDR3 is TGTGCCAGTAGTATCGCGACAGGGCGAAGGCGAGATACGCAGTATTTT. Its translation is CASSIATGRRRDTQYF.

J is TRBJ2-3 and V is TRBV18; TRBD2 matches at 11 bases. The length of the CDR3 is 23 residues. Germline V CDR1 and CDR2: KGHSH, LQKENI. After removal of 3 bases from V and 0 bases from J, the junction contained 23 bases not matched to a gene. Here the CDR3 DNA reads TGTGCCAGCTCACCCCGTAAAGGTCTGGGACAGGAGACTAGCGGGACTAGCACAGATACGCAGTATTTT. Translating gives CASSPRKGLGQETSGTSTDTQYF.

The chain is built from TRBV7-8 and TRBJ2-7, with TRBD1 matching over 9 bases. Germline loops: CDR1 SGHVS, CDR2 FQNEAQ. Trimming at V came to 5 bases and at J to 6 bases, leaving 11 bases not matched to a gene. This CDR3 is 15 amino acids long. The CDR3 reads CASSDLGQGSLEQYF. The CDR3 DNA sequence: TGTGCCAGCAGCGACCTGGGACAGGGAAGTCTCGAGCAGTACTTC.

The V and J genes are TRBV9 and TRBJ2-7; possible D gene TRBD2, 5 bases. CDR3 length: 14 amino acids. In germline, CDR1 is SGDLS, CDR2 YYNGEE. Trimming removed 0 bases from V and 4 bases from J, with 11 bases in between. The CDR3 protein is CASSVDHGEYEQYF. As DNA, the CDR3 is TGTGCCAGCAGCGTAGACCACGGGGAGTACGAGCAGTACTTC.

There are a few counts of this clone. The rearrangement uses TRBV29-1 and TRBJ2-7; D uncertain. Trimming removed 7 bases from V and 3 bases from J, with 10 bases in between. Germline CDR1 SQVTM, CDR2 ANQGSEA. CDR3 size: 11 residues. CDR3 loop: CSGGSYYEQYF. Here the CDR3 DNA reads TGCAGCGGGGGTAGTTACTACGAGCAGTACTTC.

This clone was detected once. The rearrangement links TRBV6-1 to TRBJ2-7; 10 bases map to TRBD1. The J segment lost 1 base and the V segment lost 0 bases, leaving 9 bases of the junction unmatched. Germline CDR1 and CDR2: MNHNS and SASEGT. The length of the CDR3 is 18 residues. CDR3 region: CASSEALYGTGASYEQYF. The CDR3 DNA reads as TGTGCCAGCAGTGAAGCACTTTACGGGACAGGGGCATCCTACGAGCAGTACTTC.

The V call is TRBV5-1, the J call TRBJ1-1, with 10 positions matching TRBD1. CDR3 length equals 16 residues. Germline V CDR1 and CDR2: SGHRS, YFSETQ. The V segment lost 0 bases and the J segment 0 bases; nucleotides outside the gene matches: 2. The CDR3 loop is CASSLGDRGMNTEAFF. As DNA, the CDR3 is TGCGCCAGCAGCTTGGGGGACAGGGGAATGAACACTGAAGCTTTCTTT.